A single sample gave rise to the 10 T cell receptor beta chains below, sequenced in a study of PD-1 blockade in classical Hodgkin lymphoma. This table comes from immunoSEQ multiplex PCR, and its TCRdb copy is limited to in-frame clones, with some not included. In the table there are about 12,000 clones, roughly 80% of which are singletons. Autologous stem cell transplantation was followed by relapse in every patient, and brentuximab vedotin exposure varied. Sequenced material: peripheral blood mononuclear cells (PBMCs), taken at baseline. The origin of the receptors is a human donor with classical Hodgkin lymphoma.

The chain joins TRBV5-6 to TRBJ2-3, with 8 bases fitting TRBD2. V was pared by 3 bases and J by 5 bases, with 11 bases of the junction left unmatched. This CDR3 contains 16 residues. The germline V gene encodes CDR1 SGHDT and CDR2 YYEEEE. CDR3 sequence reads: CASSSPGLGVKDTQYF. CDR3 bases: TGTGCCAGCAGCTCACCGGGACTAGGAGTGAAAGATACGCAGTATTTT.

The chain joins TRBV7-9 to TRBJ2-5, with D possibly matching TRBD1 (5 bases). Trimming pared 5 bases from V and 5 bases from J, leaving 12 bases between. Germline V gene lookup returns CDR1 SEHNR and CDR2 FQNEAQ (reference sequence). The CDR3 is 13 residues long. CDR3 in DNA: TGTGCCAGCAGCCCCAGGGCGGAGGAGACCCAGTACTTC. It specifies CASSPRAEETQYF.

The chain employs TRBV7-9 and TRBJ2-2, with 11 bases aligning to TRBD1. J was trimmed by 6 bases and V by 6 bases; bases with no gene match: 6. Per the germline V gene, CDR1 is SEHNR and CDR2 is FQNEAQ (reference sequence). CDR3 length equals 15 residues. CDR3 region: CASRPRTGGPGELFF. The CDR3 DNA reads TGTGCCAGCAGACCTAGGACAGGGGGCCCCGGGGAGCTGTTTTTT.

This chain uses TRBV6-1 with TRBJ2-2; tentative D call: TRBD2 (5 bases). Germline-derived CDR1 and CDR2 are MNHNS and SASEGT. The ends were cut back, 7 bases at V and 6 bases at J, with 18 bases in the middle. This CDR3 has 15 amino acids. The CDR3 loop reads CASTLVGSWPGELFF. The CDR3 nucleotides are TGTGCCAGCACCTTAGTGGGGAGCTGGCCCGGGGAGCTGTTTTTT.

The gene calls are TRBV6-5 and TRBJ1-5, with a possible D match to TRBD1 (6 bases). Per germline, CDR1 MNHEY and CDR2 SVGAGI. V dropped 5 bases and J dropped 3 bases, with 8 bases sitting between them. The CDR3 is 13 amino acids. CDR3 coding DNA: TGTGCCAGCAGTACAGGGTTCAATCAGCCCCAGCATTTT. It encodes CASSTGFNQPQHF.

This chain uses TRBV6-5 with TRBJ2-7; TRBD1 aligns across 9 bases. Germline CDR1 and CDR2: MNHEY and SVGAGI. Losses at the gene ends were 6 bases for V and 3 bases for J; bases not matched to a gene: 6. The CDR3 totals 14 residues. The DNA for the CDR3 is TGTGCCAGCAGAGGGACAGGGAGGATCTACGAGCAGTACTTC. Translating gives CASRGTGRIYEQYF.

The chain has TRBV9 and TRBJ2-7; D is undetermined. Trimming took 8 bases from V and 0 from J, leaving 21 bases between them. The germline V gene has CDR1 SGDLS and CDR2 YYNGEE. The CDR3 loop spans 16 amino acids. CDR3 residues: CARAVYRRRHSYEQYF. For the CDR3, the DNA is TGTGCCAGGGCTGTCTATCGGCGGCGACACTCCTACGAGCAGTACTTC. The full variable domain, completed using reference TRBV9 and TRBJ2-7, is DSGVTQTPKHLITATGQRVTLRCSPRSGDLSVYWYQQSLDQGLQFLIQYYNGEERAKGNILERFSAQQFPDLHSELNLSSLELGDSALYFCARAVYRRRHSYEQYFGPGTRLTVT.

This clone showed up just a few times. The gene calls are TRBV9 and TRBJ1-2, with D maybe TRBD1 (5 bases). The CDR3 has 13 amino acids. Germline lookup yields CDR1 SGDLS and CDR2 YYNGEE. The V end was cut by 4 bases, the J end by 4 bases, with 11 bases between. The CDR3, as DNA: TGTGCCAGCAGCCTGGGACTAGCCTATGGCTACACCTTC. Its translation is CASSLGLAYGYTF. Combining the CDR3 with reference TRBV9 and TRBJ1-2 gives the whole variable domain DSGVTQTPKHLITATGQRVTLRCSPRSGDLSVYWYQQSLDQGLQFLIQYYNGEERAKGNILERFSAQQFPDLHSELNLSSLELGDSALYFCASSLGLAYGYTFGSGTRLTVV.

CDR3 loop: CASRPTGGLNTGELFF. The CDR3 region has the DNA TGTGCCAGCAGACCCACAGGGGGCCTTAACACCGGGGAGCTGTTTTTT. The chain links TRBV25-1 to TRBJ2-2, with 9 bases identical to TRBD1. The germline gives CDR1 MGHDK, CDR2 SYGVNS. The junction had 7 bases not matched to a gene; V was cut back by 6 bases and J by 2 bases. The CDR3 contains 16 residues.

In its sample, this clone is medium-sized (0.01 to 0.1%). The V gene is TRBV7-2, the J gene TRBJ2-7; 8 nucleotides agree with TRBD1. J lost 2 bases, V lost 5 bases, and 5 bases had no gene match. Germline CDR1 is SGHTA and CDR2 is FQGNSA. The CDR3 contains 14 residues. The CDR3 sequence is CASSAGQATYEQYF. CDR3 sequence (DNA): TGTGCCAGCAGCGCGGGACAGGCAACCTACGAGCAGTACTTC.